This T cell receptor (beta chain) was documented in a study of OX40 agonist ivuxolimab in advanced cancers. Study summary: Melanoma, hepatocellular carcinoma, head and neck or renal cell cancer occurred in dose-escalation patients. General observations from the study: The mean number of expanded clones was higher in CD8+ T cells than in CD4+.

TCRdb's copy holds only in-frame clones and misses some; the assay was immunoSEQ multiplex PCR. The sample contains 20,000 to 25,000 clones, roughly 88% of which appear only once. From germline, CDR1 is ENHRY and CDR2 SYGVKD. The V gene lost 0 bases and the J gene lost 6 bases, with 17 bases spanning the gap. This CDR3 region has 16 residues. As for this clone: Its antigen is not identified.

The chain has TRBV10-3 and TRBJ1-2; D gene uncertain. This specimen was CD4+ or CD8+ T cells sorted from blood, taken in a trial of the OX40 agonist ivuxolimab. The receptor was isolated from an adult with an advanced solid tumor such as melanoma, head and neck, liver or kidney cancer. CDR3 region: CAISESTLKRLDGYTF. In nucleotides, the CDR3 is TGTGCCATCAGTGAGTCGACTCTAAAGAGGTTGGATGGCTACACCTTC.